The present T cell receptor beta chain was sequenced within a study of PD-1 blockade in classical Hodgkin lymphoma. Notes on the study in general: Patients with a complete response exhibited baseline diversity comparable to newly diagnosed patients. There was a significant rise in CD4+ TCR diversity by C4D1, with no such rise for CD8+. Reports described newly diagnosed patients as having lower baseline TCR diversity than healthy donors.

Brentuximab vedotin exposure varied among the patients, all of whom had relapsed after autologous stem cell transplantation. This clone has a handful of counts. What it recognizes is unknown. The protocol was immunoSEQ multiplex PCR, while the TCRdb copy is restricted to in-frame clones and leaves out a portion. The data contain about 35,000 clones, 76% of them singletons. There are 14 residues in the CDR3. V shed 4 bases and J shed 1 base, with 11 bases lying between them. Germline loops: CDR1 SGHRS, CDR2 YFSETQ. Sequenced here: peripheral blood mononuclear cells (PBMCs), sampled before the second cycle of nivolumab. This receptor was obtained from a human donor with classical Hodgkin lymphoma. The chain couples TRBV5-1 to TRBJ1-1, with D possibly being TRBD1 (5 bases). The chain's CDR3 is CASSLGTWNTEAFF. CDR3 sequence (DNA): TGCGCCAGCAGCCTCGGGACTTGGAACACTGAAGCTTTCTTT.